Following are 30 T cell receptor beta chains from one sample sequenced in a study of blood T cell repertoires in COVID-19. Repertoires were generated with immunoSEQ multiplex PCR, while TCRdb's copy carries only in-frame clones and drops some. The profile shows 200,000 to 250,000 clones, about 92% of them singletons. Input material: peripheral blood. These receptors all come from a man aged 30 to 39 with acute or convalescent COVID-19.

This chain uses TRBV3-1 (or the pseudogene TRBV3-2) with TRBJ1-4; TRBD1 agrees at 7 bases. The V and J ends lost 4 bases and 8 bases, in that order; junction bases with no gene match: 10. The CDR3 has 15 amino acids. Germline V gene sequence: CDR1 LGHDT, CDR2 YNNKEL (reference sequence). CDR3 sequence: CASSLTRQGREKLFF. DNA of the CDR3: TGTGCCAGCAGCCTCACCCGACAGGGTCGGGAAAAACTGTTTTTT.

This clone has just one count. V usage is TRBV28 and J usage is TRBJ2-2; TRBD1 is a possible D gene (6 bases). Germline CDR1 reads MDHEN; CDR2 reads SYDVKM. The CDR3 has 14 residues. Trimming stripped 4 bases from V and 5 bases from J, with 11 bases between. The CDR3 spells CASSSPGVTGELFF. As DNA, the CDR3 is TGTGCCAGCAGTTCACCAGGGGTTACCGGGGAGCTGTTTTTT.

The chain has TRBV11-2 and TRBJ2-1; 9 positions agree with TRBD2. Losses at the gene ends were 5 bases for V and 7 bases for J; bases not matched to a gene: 6. Germline CDR1 and CDR2: SGHAT and FQNNGV. This CDR3 spans 14 amino acids. CDR3 DNA sequence: TGTGCCAGCAGCCCCGGGACTAGCAGGAATGAGCAGTTCTTC. Translating gives CASSPGTSRNEQFF. Filled out from reference TRBV11-2 and TRBJ2-1, the complete variable domain reads EAGVAQSPRYKIIEKRQSVAFWCNPISGHATLYWYQQILGQGPKLLIQFQNNGVVDDSQLPKDRFSAERLKGVDSTLKIQPAKLEDSAVYLCASSPGTSRNEQFFGPGTRLTVL.

V is TRBV5-8 and J is TRBJ2-5; 8 bases agree with TRBD1. The length of the CDR3 is 15 residues. Germline V gene data show CDR1 as SGHTS and CDR2 as YDEGEE. J lost 4 bases, V lost 1 base, and 6 bases had no gene match. The DNA of the CDR3 is TGTGCCAGCAGCTTGTACCGGACAGGGCGAGAGACCCAGTACTTC. Translating it yields CASSLYRTGRETQYF.

The CDR3 reads CASWRDREGGYTF. The CDR3 DNA sequence: TGTGCCAGCTGGAGGGACAGGGAGGGTGGCTACACCTTC. V is TRBV6-6 and J is TRBJ1-2; 9 nucleotides agree with TRBD1. CDR3 length: 13 amino acids. CDR1 MNHNY and CDR2 SVGAGI come from the germline V gene (reference sequence). The trim removed 8 bases at V and 7 bases at J, leaving 8 bases unmatched.

The chain joins TRBV18 to TRBJ2-2, with 13 bases fitting TRBD2. Germline assignment: CDR1 KGHSH and CDR2 LQKENI. J gave up 2 bases and V 3 bases, and 6 bases lay outside the gene matches. The CDR3 contains 18 residues. For the CDR3, the DNA is TGTGCCAGCTCACCGTTGGGGACTAGCGGGATAAACACCGGGGAGCTGTTTTTT. Encoded protein: CASSPLGTSGINTGELFF.

The rearrangement uses TRBV18 and TRBJ2-3; D call uncertain. From germline, CDR1 is KGHSH and CDR2 LQKENI. The CDR3 sequence is 13 residues long. Trimming took 5 bases from V and 0 from J, leaving 6 bases between them. DNA of the CDR3: TGTGCCAGCTCATCGACTAGCACAGATACGCAGTATTTT. As protein: CASSSTSTDTQYF. Drawing the rest from reference TRBV18 and TRBJ2-3, the complete variable domain is NAGVMQNPRHLVRRRGQEARLRCSPMKGHSHVYWYRQLPEEGLKFMVYLQKENIIDESGMPKERFSAEFPKEGPSILRIQQVVRGDSAAYFCASSSTSTDTQYFGPGTRLTVL.

This clone appeared a single time. This chain connects TRBV9 to TRBJ2-5; maybe TRBD2 (5 bases). The germline gives CDR1 SGDLS, CDR2 YYNGEE. V was pared by 1 base and J by 5 bases, with 9 bases between. The CDR3 is 13 residues long. The chain's CDR3 is CASSVRDLETQYF. CDR3 coding DNA: TGTGCCAGCAGCGTACGGGATTTGGAGACCCAGTACTTC.

V and J are TRBV7-9 and TRBJ2-2; 11 bases line up with TRBD1. CDR1 is SEHNR and CDR2 is FQNEAQ in the germline V gene (reference sequence). This CDR3 is 16 amino acids long. Trimming at V came to 3 bases and at J to 7 bases, leaving 7 bases not matched to a gene. Written as DNA, the CDR3 is TGTGCCAGCAGCTTTAGGACAGGGGGCGCGAACGGGGAGCTGTTTTTT. The encoded protein is CASSFRTGGANGELFF.

Details on this clone: This CDR3 is missing its conserved last phenylalanine or tryptophan, likely due to a read error. The limits of the CDR3 on the DNA are not certain, so only TCRdb's listed CDR3 is given. V is TRBV6-1 and J is TRBJ2-7; the D call of TRBD1 is as the table states it, not checked on the DNA. A total of 11 residues make up the CDR3, ends included. Germline loops: CDR1 MNHNS, CDR2 SASEGT. CDR3 sequence: CASSEDRVISS.

The chain joins TRBV3-1 (or the pseudogene TRBV3-2) to TRBJ2-3; TRBD2 aligns across 15 bases. The CDR3 has 19 amino acids. V shed 4 bases, J shed 0 bases, and the junction held 8 bases outside the gene matches. Germline V lookup: CDR1 LGHDT, CDR2 YNNKEL (reference sequence). The CDR3 bases are TGTGCCAGCAGCCGGCCCGGGACTAGCGGGGGGAGGAGCACAGATACGCAGTATTTT. It translates to CASSRPGTSGGRSTDTQYF.

V usage is TRBV30 and J usage is TRBJ2-4; TRBD2 matches at 11 bases. J was trimmed by 7 bases and V by 4 bases; bases with no gene match: 12. The CDR3 is 16 amino acids. CDR1 is GTSNPN and CDR2 is SVGIG in the germline V gene (reference sequence). The CDR3 nucleotides are TGTGCCTGGACGGCTAGCGGGAGGACAGGATGGAACATTCAGTACTTC. Protein sequence: CAWTASGRTGWNIQYF.

V is TRBV24-1 and J is TRBJ2-5; D unclear. Trimming took 9 bases from V and 5 from J, leaving 12 bases between them. Germline CDR1 KGHDR, CDR2 SFDVKD. This CDR3 is built from 12 residues. The CDR3 DNA follows: TGTGCCACCGGAGACCCGATCGAGACCCAGTACTTC. Its translation: CATGDPIETQYF.

Worth noting for this clone: One end of the junction fails to match germline, which may point to a read error. J is TRBJ2-7 and V is TRBV24-1; D is perhaps TRBD1 (6 bases). The CDR3 is 11 amino acids. Germline V gene lookup returns CDR1 KGHDR and CDR2 SFDVKD. The CDR3: CATSDLQGEAF. CDR3 bases: TGTGCCACCAGTGATTTACAGGGCGAGGCCTTC.

The chain links TRBV18 to TRBJ2-5, with TRBD2 matching 7 bases. From germline, CDR1 is KGHSH and CDR2 LQKENI. V was pared by 2 bases and J by 3 bases, with 6 bases of the junction left unmatched. The CDR3 sequence is 15 residues long. CDR3 DNA sequence: TGTGCCAGCTCACCAGGGCGGGGGACTAAAGAGACCCAGTACTTC. Translated: CASSPGRGTKETQYF.

This chain's CDR3 is CASRKRGGYPYEQYF. CDR3 nucleotides: TGTGCCAGCAGAAAACGCGGGGGGTACCCCTACGAGCAGTACTTC. This sequence joins TRBV21-1 and TRBJ2-7; the D segment call TRBD2 is taken from the table without a DNA check. TRBV21-1 is a pseudogene. This CDR3 comprises 15 residues.

The J gene is TRBJ2-3, the V gene TRBV3-1 (or the pseudogene TRBV3-2); 7 bases align to TRBD1. Germline V CDR1 and CDR2: LGHDT, YNNKEL (reference sequence). V lost 5 bases and J lost 0; bases outside the gene matches: 8. The CDR3 runs 16 residues. In DNA, the CDR3 is TGTGCCAGCAGCACGAGGGGGCAACTAAGCACAGATACGCAGTATTTT. Protein sequence: CASSTRGQLSTDTQYF.

This clone was counted only a few times. The chain links TRBV18 to TRBJ1-3; 7 bases match TRBD1. J lost 0 bases, V lost 3 bases, and 2 bases had no gene match. CDR1 KGHSH and CDR2 LQKENI come from the germline V gene. The CDR3 is made up of 15 amino acids. Here the CDR3 reads CASSPDRSSGNTIYF. CDR3 DNA sequence: TGTGCCAGCTCACCGGACAGGAGCTCTGGAAACACCATATATTTT.

This rearrangement joins TRBV28 to TRBJ2-7; the D is unclear. There are 17 residues in the CDR3. Trimming took 3 bases from V and 0 from J, leaving 18 bases between them. Looked up from germline, CDR1 is MDHEN and CDR2 is SYDVKM. This chain's CDR3 is CASSFGRKFYISYEQYF. CDR3 coding DNA: TGTGCCAGCAGTTTTGGGCGCAAGTTTTATATCTCCTACGAGCAGTACTTC.

Written as DNA, the CDR3 is TGTGCCAGCAGCTTGGGACCCCAGGGGAATGAGCAGTTCTTC. Its translation: CASSLGPQGNEQFF. The chain links TRBV5-6 to TRBJ2-1, with D possibly TRBD1 on 6 matching bases. CDR3 length: 14 residues. V shed 0 bases and J shed 7 bases, with 11 bases lying between them. From germline, CDR1 is SGHDT and CDR2 YYEEEE.

The chain links TRBV28 to TRBJ2-1, with 9 bases that match TRBD2. This CDR3 contains 15 residues. V trimming: 7 bases; J trimming: 5 bases; junction bases outside the gene matches: 9. CDR1 is MDHEN, CDR2 SYDVKM, per germline. In DNA form, the CDR3 reads TGTGCCAGCATGATAGGCGGGAGGGATAACAATGAGCAGTTCTTC. The encoded protein is CASMIGGRDNNEQFF.

The V gene is TRBV6-5, the J gene TRBJ1-2; the D gene is possibly TRBD1 (5 bases). CDR3 length: 14 residues. Trimming cost V 7 bases and J 5 bases, with 17 bases left between them. The germline CDR1 and CDR2 sequences are MNHEY and SVGAGI. In DNA form, the CDR3 reads TGTGCCAGCAAGGAAACAGGAAATGCGTATGGCTACACCTTC. Amino acid sequence: CASKETGNAYGYTF.

The chain links TRBV27 to TRBJ2-5, with 10 nucleotides matching TRBD2. There are 15 residues in the CDR3. CDR1 and CDR2 (germline): MNHEY, SMNVEV (reference sequence). J was trimmed by 5 bases and V by 10 bases; bases with no gene match: 13. CDR3 DNA sequence: TGTGCCACCCTCGGGACTAGCGCTGCCCGGGAGACCCAGTACTTC. Translating gives CATLGTSAARETQYF.

As concerns this clone: Its ends do not fully match the called genes, so a read error is possible. This chain joins TRBV27 and TRBJ1-2; D perhaps matches TRBD1 (5 bases). CDR3 length equals 13 residues. CDR1 is MNHEY and CDR2 is SMNVEV in the germline V gene (reference sequence). The CDR3 is CASSPRGRIPAFF. The CDR3, as DNA: TGTGCCAGCAGCCCAAGGGGCCGGATCCCGGCGTTCTTC.

This clone was seen ten or more times. The chain uses TRBV28 and TRBJ1-5; weak D call: TRBD1 (5 bases). The length of the CDR3 is 15 residues. Germline lookup yields CDR1 MDHEN and CDR2 SYDVKM. Trimming shortened V by 6 bases and J by 2 bases, and 14 bases separated the two germline ends. Here the CDR3 reads CASRSRGKGNQPQHF. DNA of the CDR3: TGTGCCAGCAGATCGCGGGGGAAAGGCAATCAGCCCCAGCATTTT.

This chain connects TRBV7-8 to TRBJ1-2; the D is unclear. Germline V gives CDR1 SGHVS, CDR2 FQNEAQ. Trimming removed 5 bases from V and 4 bases from J, with 8 bases in between. There are 12 residues in the CDR3. This CDR3 reads CASSPGAYGYTF. CDR3 nucleotides: TGTGCCAGCAGCCCCGGTGCCTATGGCTACACCTTC.

This sequence joins TRBV3-1 (or the pseudogene TRBV3-2) and TRBJ1-3; 7 bases map to TRBD1. Trimming at V came to 0 bases and at J to 0 bases, leaving 2 bases not matched to a gene. The CDR3 sequence is 16 residues long. CDR1 and CDR2 (germline): LGHDT, YNNKEL (reference sequence). The CDR3 DNA follows: TGTGCCAGCAGCCAAGAATACAGGGGCTCTGGAAACACCATATATTTT. Amino acids: CASSQEYRGSGNTIYF.

Here the CDR3 DNA reads TGTGCCAGCAGTCCAGGGGGATTGAACACCGGGGAGCTGTTTTTT. Amino acids: CASSPGGLNTGELFF. This rearrangement joins TRBV6-6 to TRBJ2-2, with 7 bases matching TRBD1. With 5 bases clipped from V and 1 base from J, the junction kept 4 bases outside the gene matches. The CDR3 consists of 15 residues. CDR1 MNHNY and CDR2 SVGAGI come from the germline V gene (reference sequence).

The rearrangement links TRBV18 to TRBJ1-2; 7 bases align to TRBD1. The CDR3 is 13 residues long. Germline V gene data show CDR1 as KGHSH and CDR2 as LQKENI. Trimming took 6 bases from V and 4 from J; bases not matched to a gene: 5. CDR3 residues: CASSDGTAYGYTF. CDR3 in DNA: TGTGCCAGCTCGGACGGGACAGCCTATGGCTACACCTTC.

The chain is built from TRBV7-9 and TRBJ2-7; the match to TRBD2 covers 8 bases. V gave up 7 bases and J gave up 1 base; unmatched junction bases: 3. Germline CDR1 is SEHNR and CDR2 is FQNEAQ (reference sequence). CDR3 size: 13 residues. CDR3 region: CASTGRGSYEQYF. The CDR3 DNA follows: TGTGCCAGCACCGGGAGGGGGTCCTACGAGCAGTACTTC. Variable domain in full (rest from reference TRBV7-9 and TRBJ2-7): DTGVSQNPRHKITKRGQNVTFRCDPISEHNRLYWYRQTLGQGPEFLTYFQNEAQLEKSRLLSDRFSAERPKGSFSTLEIQRTEQGDSAMYLCASTGRGSYEQYFGPGTRLTVT.